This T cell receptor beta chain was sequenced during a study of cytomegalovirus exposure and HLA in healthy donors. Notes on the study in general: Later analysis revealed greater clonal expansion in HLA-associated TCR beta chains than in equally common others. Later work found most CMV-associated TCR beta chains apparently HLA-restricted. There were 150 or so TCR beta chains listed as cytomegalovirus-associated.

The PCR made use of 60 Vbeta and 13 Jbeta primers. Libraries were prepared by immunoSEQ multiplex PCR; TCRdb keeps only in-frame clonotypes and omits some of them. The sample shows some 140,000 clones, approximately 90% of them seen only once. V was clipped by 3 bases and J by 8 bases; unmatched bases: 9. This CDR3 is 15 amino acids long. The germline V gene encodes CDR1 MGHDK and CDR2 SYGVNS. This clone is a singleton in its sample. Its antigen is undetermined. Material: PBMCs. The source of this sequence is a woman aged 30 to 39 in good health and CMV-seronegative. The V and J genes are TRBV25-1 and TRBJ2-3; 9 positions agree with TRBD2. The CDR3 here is CASSEPLAGRVTQYF. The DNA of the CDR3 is TGTGCCAGCAGTGAGCCTCTAGCGGGACGCGTTACGCAGTATTTT.